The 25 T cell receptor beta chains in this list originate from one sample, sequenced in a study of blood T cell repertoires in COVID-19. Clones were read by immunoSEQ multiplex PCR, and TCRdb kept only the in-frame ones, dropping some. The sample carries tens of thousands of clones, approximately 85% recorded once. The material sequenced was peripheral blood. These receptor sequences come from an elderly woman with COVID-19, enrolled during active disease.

The CDR3: CASRVGAGAQGYTF. The DNA for the CDR3 is TGTGCCAGCAGGGTAGGGGCGGGGGCGCAAGGCTACACCTTC. This chain connects TRBV6-5 to TRBJ1-2, with a weak D call TRBD1 (6 bases). Trimming stripped 6 bases from V and 8 bases from J, with 19 bases between. The CDR3 is 14 residues long. CDR1 and CDR2 from the germline V gene are MNHEY and SVGAGI.

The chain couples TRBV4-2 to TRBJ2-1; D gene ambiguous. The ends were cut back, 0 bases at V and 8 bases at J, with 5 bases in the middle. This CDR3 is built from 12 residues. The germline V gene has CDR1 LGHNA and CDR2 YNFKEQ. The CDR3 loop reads CASSQDSYEQFF. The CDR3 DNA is TGTGCCAGCAGCCAAGATTCGTATGAGCAGTTCTTC.

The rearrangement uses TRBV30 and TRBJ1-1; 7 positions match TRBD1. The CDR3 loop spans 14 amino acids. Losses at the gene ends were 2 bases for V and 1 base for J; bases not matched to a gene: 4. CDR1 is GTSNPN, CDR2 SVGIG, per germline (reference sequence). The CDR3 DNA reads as TGTGCCTGGAGTCACAGGGGATGGAACACTGAAGCTTTCTTT. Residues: CAWSHRGWNTEAFF.

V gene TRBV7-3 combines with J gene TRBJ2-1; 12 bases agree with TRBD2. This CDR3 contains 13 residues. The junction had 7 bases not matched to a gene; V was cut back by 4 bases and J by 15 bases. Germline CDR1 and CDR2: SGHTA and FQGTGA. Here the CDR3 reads CASSSSGGAGMFF. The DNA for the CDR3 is TGTGCCAGCAGCTCTAGCGGGGGGGCCGGGATGTTCTTC.

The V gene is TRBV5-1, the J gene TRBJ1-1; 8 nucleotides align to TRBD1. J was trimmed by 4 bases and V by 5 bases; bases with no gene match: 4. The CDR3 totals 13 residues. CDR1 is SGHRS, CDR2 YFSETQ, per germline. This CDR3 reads CASRTGVATEAFF. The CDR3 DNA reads TGCGCCAGCAGGACAGGGGTCGCCACTGAAGCTTTCTTT.

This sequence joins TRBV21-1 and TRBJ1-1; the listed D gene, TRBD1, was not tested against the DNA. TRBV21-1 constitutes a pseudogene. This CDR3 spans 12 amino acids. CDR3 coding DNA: TGTGCCACCGAGGACAGGGACACTGAAGCTTTCTTT. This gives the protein CATEDRDTEAFF.

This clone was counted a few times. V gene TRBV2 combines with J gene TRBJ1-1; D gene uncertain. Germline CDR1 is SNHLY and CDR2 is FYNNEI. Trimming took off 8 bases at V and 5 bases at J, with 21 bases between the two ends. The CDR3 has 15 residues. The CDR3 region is CASRSTVAGGTEAFF. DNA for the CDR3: TGTGCCAGCCGCAGTACAGTGGCGGGAGGGACTGAAGCTTTCTTT. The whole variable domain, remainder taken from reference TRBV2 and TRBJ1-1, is EPEVTQTPSHQVTQMGQEVILRCVPISNHLYFYWYRQILGQKVEFLVSFYNNEISEKSEIFDDQFSVERPDGSNFTLKIRSTKLEDSAMYFCASRSTVAGGTEAFFGQGTRLTVV.

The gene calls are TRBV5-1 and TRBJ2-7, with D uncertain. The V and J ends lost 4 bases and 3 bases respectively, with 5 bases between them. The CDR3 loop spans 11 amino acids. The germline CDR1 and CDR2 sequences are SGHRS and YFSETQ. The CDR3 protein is CASSNYYEQYF. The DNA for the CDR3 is TGCGCCAGCAGCAACTACTACGAGCAGTACTTC.

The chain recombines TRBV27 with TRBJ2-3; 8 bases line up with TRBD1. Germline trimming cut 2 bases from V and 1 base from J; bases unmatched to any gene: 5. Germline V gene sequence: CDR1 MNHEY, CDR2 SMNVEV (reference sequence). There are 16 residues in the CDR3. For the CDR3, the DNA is TGTGCCAGCAGTTTACGACGGGGACAGGGCACAGATACGCAGTATTTT. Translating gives CASSLRRGQGTDTQYF.

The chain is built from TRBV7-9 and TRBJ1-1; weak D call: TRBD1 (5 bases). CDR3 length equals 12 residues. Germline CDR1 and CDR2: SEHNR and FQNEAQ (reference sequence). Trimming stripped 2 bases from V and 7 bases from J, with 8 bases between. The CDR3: CASSLRTLEAFF. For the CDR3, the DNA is TGTGCCAGCAGCTTAAGGACACTTGAAGCTTTCTTT.

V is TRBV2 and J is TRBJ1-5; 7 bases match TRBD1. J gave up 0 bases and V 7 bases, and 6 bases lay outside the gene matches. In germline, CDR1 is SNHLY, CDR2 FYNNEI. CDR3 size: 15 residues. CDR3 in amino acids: CASNPNRGSNQPQHF. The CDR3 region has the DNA TGTGCCAGCAACCCCAACAGGGGTAGCAATCAGCCCCAGCATTTT. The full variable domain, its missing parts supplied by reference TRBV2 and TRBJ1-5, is EPEVTQTPSHQVTQMGQEVILRCVPISNHLYFYWYRQILGQKVEFLVSFYNNEISEKSEIFDDQFSVERPDGSNFTLKIRSTKLEDSAMYFCASNPNRGSNQPQHFGDGTRLSIL.

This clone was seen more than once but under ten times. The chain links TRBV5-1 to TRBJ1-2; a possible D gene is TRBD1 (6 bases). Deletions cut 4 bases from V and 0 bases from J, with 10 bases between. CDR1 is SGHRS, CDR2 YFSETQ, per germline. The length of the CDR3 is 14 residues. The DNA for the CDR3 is TGCGCCAGCAGCCTTCAGGGGTCTAACTATGGCTACACCTTC. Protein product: CASSLQGSNYGYTF. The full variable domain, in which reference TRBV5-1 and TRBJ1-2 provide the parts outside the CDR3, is KAGVTQTPRYLIKTRGQQVTLSCSPISGHRSVSWYQQTPGQGLQFLFEYFSETQRNKGNFPGRFSGRQFSNSRSEMNVSTLELGDSALYLCASSLQGSNYGYTFGSGTRLTVV.

CDR3 protein: CASSERGGAGPREQYF. CDR3 nucleotides: TGTGCCAGCAGCGAGAGGGGAGGAGCGGGGCCCCGCGAGCAGTACTTC. The chain employs TRBV9 and TRBJ2-7, with 7 bases fitting TRBD2. Germline CDR1 and CDR2: SGDLS and YYNGEE. V gave up 3 bases and J gave up 6 bases; unmatched junction bases: 15. This CDR3 has 16 residues.

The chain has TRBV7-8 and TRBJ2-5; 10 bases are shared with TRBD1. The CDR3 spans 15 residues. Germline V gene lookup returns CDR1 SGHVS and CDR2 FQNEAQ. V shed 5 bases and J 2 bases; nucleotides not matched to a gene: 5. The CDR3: CASSTGTGDQETQYF. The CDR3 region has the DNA TGTGCCAGCAGCACCGGGACAGGGGATCAAGAGACCCAGTACTTC.

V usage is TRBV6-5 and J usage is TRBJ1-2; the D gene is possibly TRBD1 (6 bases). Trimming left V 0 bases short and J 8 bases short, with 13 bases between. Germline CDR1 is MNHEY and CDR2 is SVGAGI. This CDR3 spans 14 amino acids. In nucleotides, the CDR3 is TGTGCCAGCAGTTACTCGGGGGGGCGCTTAGGCTACACCTTC. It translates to CASSYSGGRLGYTF.

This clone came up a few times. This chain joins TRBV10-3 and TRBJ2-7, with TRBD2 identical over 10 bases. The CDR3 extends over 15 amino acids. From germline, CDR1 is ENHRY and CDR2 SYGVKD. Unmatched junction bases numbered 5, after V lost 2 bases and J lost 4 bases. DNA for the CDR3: TGTGCCATCAGTGAGGCTAGCGGGAGTGTTTACGAGCAGTACTTC. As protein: CAISEASGSVYEQYF.

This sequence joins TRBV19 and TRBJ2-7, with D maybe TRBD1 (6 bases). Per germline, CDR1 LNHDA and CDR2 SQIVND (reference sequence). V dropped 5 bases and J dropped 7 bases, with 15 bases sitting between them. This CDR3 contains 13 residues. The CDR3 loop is CASSLQGLSEQYF. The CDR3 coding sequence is TGTGCCAGTAGTCTCCAGGGGCTCAGTGAGCAGTACTTC. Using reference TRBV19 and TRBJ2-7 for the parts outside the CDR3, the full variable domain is DGGITQSPKYLFRKEGQNVTLSCEQNLNHDAMYWYRQDPGQGLRLIYYSQIVNDFQKGDIAEGYSVSREKKESFPLTVTSAQKNPTAFYLCASSLQGLSEQYFGPGTRLTVT.

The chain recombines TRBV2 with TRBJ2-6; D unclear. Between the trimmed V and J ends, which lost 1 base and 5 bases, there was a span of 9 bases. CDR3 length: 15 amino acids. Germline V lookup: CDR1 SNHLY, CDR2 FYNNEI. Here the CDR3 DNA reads TGTGCCAGCAGTGAAGGTTGGGCCAGGGCCAACGTCCTGACTTTC. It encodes CASSEGWARANVLTF. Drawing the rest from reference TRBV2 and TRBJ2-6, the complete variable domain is EPEVTQTPSHQVTQMGQEVILRCVPISNHLYFYWYRQILGQKVEFLVSFYNNEISEKSEIFDDQFSVERPDGSNFTLKIRSTKLEDSAMYFCASSEGWARANVLTFGAGSRLTVL.

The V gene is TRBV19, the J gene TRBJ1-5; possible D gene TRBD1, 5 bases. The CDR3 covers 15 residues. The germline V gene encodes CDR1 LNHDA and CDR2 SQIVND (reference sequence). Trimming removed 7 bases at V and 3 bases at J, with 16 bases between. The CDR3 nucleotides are TGTGCCAGTACCTACAGTGGGGGGACCAATCAGCCCCAGCATTTT. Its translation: CASTYSGGTNQPQHF.

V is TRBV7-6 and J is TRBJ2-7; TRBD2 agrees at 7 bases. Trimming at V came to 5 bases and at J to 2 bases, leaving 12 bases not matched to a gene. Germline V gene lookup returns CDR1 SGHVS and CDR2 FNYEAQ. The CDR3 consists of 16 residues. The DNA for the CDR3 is TGTGCCAGCAGCCAAGGGGCCAGCGGGAACACCTACGAGCAGTACTTC. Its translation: CASSQGASGNTYEQYF.

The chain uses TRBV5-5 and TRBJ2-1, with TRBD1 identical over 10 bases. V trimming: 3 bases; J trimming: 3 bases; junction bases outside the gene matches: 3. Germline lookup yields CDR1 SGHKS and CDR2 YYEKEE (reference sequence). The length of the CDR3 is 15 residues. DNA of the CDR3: TGTGCCAGCAGCTCCGGGACAGGGGACTACAATGAGCAGTTCTTC. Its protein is CASSSGTGDYNEQFF.

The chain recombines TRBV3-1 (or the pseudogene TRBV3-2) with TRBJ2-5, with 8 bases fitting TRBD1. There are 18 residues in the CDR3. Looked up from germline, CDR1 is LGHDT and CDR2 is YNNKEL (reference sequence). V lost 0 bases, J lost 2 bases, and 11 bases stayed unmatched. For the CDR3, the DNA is TGTGCCAGCAGCCAAGATCGCTCGTCAGGGGGCTGGCAAGAGACCCAGTACTTC. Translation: CASSQDRSSGGWQETQYF.

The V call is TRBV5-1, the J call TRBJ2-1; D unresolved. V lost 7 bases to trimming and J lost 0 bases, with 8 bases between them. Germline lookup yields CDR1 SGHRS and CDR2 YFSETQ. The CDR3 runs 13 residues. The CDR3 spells CASSKSSYNEQFF. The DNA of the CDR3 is TGCGCCAGCTCCAAGAGCTCCTACAATGAGCAGTTCTTC. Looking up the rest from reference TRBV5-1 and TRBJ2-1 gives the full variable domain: KAGVTQTPRYLIKTRGQQVTLSCSPISGHRSVSWYQQTPGQGLQFLFEYFSETQRNKGNFPGRFSGRQFSNSRSEMNVSTLELGDSALYLCASSKSSYNEQFFGPGTRLTVL.

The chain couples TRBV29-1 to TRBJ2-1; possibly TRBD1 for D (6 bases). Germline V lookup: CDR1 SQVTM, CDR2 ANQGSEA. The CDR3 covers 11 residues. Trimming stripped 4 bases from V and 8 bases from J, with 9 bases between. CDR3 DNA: TGCAGCGTTGGGGACACTTATGAGCAGTTCTTC. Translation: CSVGDTYEQFF.

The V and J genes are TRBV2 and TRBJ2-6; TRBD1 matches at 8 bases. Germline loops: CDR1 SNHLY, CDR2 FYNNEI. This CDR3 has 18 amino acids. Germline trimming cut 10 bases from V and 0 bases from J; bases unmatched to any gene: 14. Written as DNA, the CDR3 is TGTGCCACGGATGATTGGACAGGGATATCCTCTGGGGCCAACGTCCTGACTTTC. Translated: CATDDWTGISSGANVLTF.